Described below is a single TCR beta chain sequence and its context. Antigen: not known. The CDR3 covers 15 residues. CDR1 is LNHDA, CDR2 SQIVND, per germline (reference sequence). The V end lost 6 bases, the J end lost 2 bases, and 14 bases lay between the germline ends. This sample is part of a study of cytomegalovirus exposure and HLA in healthy donors. Study results and limitations: The likely origin of a cluster of highly shared sequence variants was a sequencing artifact. Reported results showed that the classifier diagnosed cytomegalovirus status with high specificity and sensitivity.

Primers included in the PCR were 60 Vbeta and 13 Jbeta primers. Method: immunoSEQ multiplex PCR; TCRdb's copy keeps in-frame clones and lacks some. Here the sample spans under 150,000 clones, approximately 83% being singletons. The V gene is TRBV19, the J gene TRBJ1-5; perhaps TRBD1 as D (6 bases). The receptor was isolated from a girl aged 2-15 years in good health and CMV-seronegative. Source material: PBMCs. The CDR3 region has the DNA TGTGCCAGTAGCTTTGGGGGCTCGGGCAATCAGCCCCAGCATTTT. This gives the protein CASSFGGSGNQPQHF.